One and the same sample provided the 20 T cell receptor beta chains below, sequenced in a study of vaccination and CD4 T cells after COVID-19. Regarding treatment: roughly 10-day PBMC culture with coronavirus spike peptide pools or control peptides (ViraFEST assay). Oncomine TCR Beta short-read sequencing was applied to DNA from cultured CD4+ T cells. TCRdb reprocessed the PCR reads with MiXCR, giving one entry per CDR3 protein. This sample has tens of thousands of distinct CDR3 sequences; 35% to 55% occur once, and the top ten carry approximately 12%. Which antigens these TCRs recognize remains unknown. The specimen sequenced was CD4+ T cells from blood, cultured in vitro. The origin of the receptors is a human donor who had recovered from COVID-19.

This chain joins TRBV12-3 or TRBV12-4 and TRBJ1-1; 7 bases are a match to TRBD1. V was pared by 5 bases and J by 4 bases, with 7 bases of the junction left unmatched. The CDR3 sequence is 14 residues long. CDR3 sequence: CASSPYRGPTEAFF. The CDR3 DNA sequence: TGTGCCAGCAGTCCTTACAGGGGTCCCACTGAAGCTTTCTTT.

This clonotype has only a few counts. The V gene is TRBV4-2, the J gene TRBJ1-2; unclear D gene. Trimming cost V 8 bases and J 1 base, with 8 bases left between them. Germline assignment: CDR1 LGHNA and CDR2 YNFKEQ. This CDR3 spans 12 amino acids. CDR3 protein: CASGFNNYGYTF. Written as DNA, the CDR3 is TGTGCCAGCGGGTTTAATAACTATGGCTACACCTTC.

The chain employs TRBV12-3 or TRBV12-4 and TRBJ1-2; tentatively, D is TRBD1 (5 bases). The germline V and J ends were trimmed by 3 bases and 7 bases, with 9 bases remaining between them. The CDR3 sequence is 12 residues long. The CDR3 loop is CASSLGTGGYTF. The CDR3 DNA reads as TGTGCCAGCAGTTTGGGAACAGGTGGCTACACCTTC.

The chain is built from TRBV19 and TRBJ2-2; the match to TRBD1 covers 9 bases. V shed 6 bases, J shed 7 bases, and the junction held 3 bases outside the gene matches. The CDR3 extends over 13 amino acids. Germline V CDR1 and CDR2: LNHDA, SQIVND (reference sequence). CDR3 region: CASSRTGVGELFF. The CDR3 coding sequence is TGTGCCAGTAGCAGGACAGGGGTCGGGGAGCTGTTTTTT.

This clonotype was found a few times. The chain couples TRBV7-9 to TRBJ1-2, with 7 nucleotides matching TRBD1. This CDR3 has 14 amino acids. Looked up from germline, CDR1 is SEHNR and CDR2 is FQNEAQ (reference sequence). V lost 2 bases, J lost 5 bases, and 5 bases stayed unmatched. The CDR3 loop reads CASSLMDRTYGYTF. The DNA of the CDR3 is TGTGCCAGCAGCTTAATGGACAGGACTTATGGCTACACCTTC. The full variable domain, completed using reference TRBV7-9 and TRBJ1-2, is DTGVSQNPRHKITKRGQNVTFRCDPISEHNRLYWYRQTLGQGPEFLTYFQNEAQLEKSRLLSDRFSAERPKGSFSTLEIQRTEQGDSAMYLCASSLMDRTYGYTFGSGTRLTVV.

The chain has TRBV5-1 and TRBJ2-3; D is possibly TRBD2 (7 bases). With 2 bases removed from V and 2 bases from J, the gap between germline ends came to 9 bases. Germline V lookup: CDR1 SGHRS, CDR2 YFSETQ. The CDR3 runs 14 residues. CDR3 in DNA: TGCGCCAGCAGCTTCGCGGGGGCCACAGATACGCAGTATTTT. It yields the protein CASSFAGATDTQYF. Supplemented by reference TRBV5-1 and TRBJ2-3, the full variable domain reads KAGVTQTPRYLIKTRGQQVTLSCSPISGHRSVSWYQQTPGQGLQFLFEYFSETQRNKGNFPGRFSGRQFSNSRSEMNVSTLELGDSALYLCASSFAGATDTQYFGPGTRLTVL.

The gene calls are TRBV19 and TRBJ2-6; the match to TRBD1 covers 8 bases. The CDR3 extends over 17 amino acids. The germline V gene has CDR1 LNHDA and CDR2 SQIVND (reference sequence). V lost 3 bases to trimming and J lost 4 bases; unmatched junction nucleotides: 8. For the CDR3, the DNA is TGTGCCAGTAGTATGGGCAGGGGGCGCACGGGGGCCAACGTCCTGACTTTC. Translation: CASSMGRGRTGANVLTF.

This chain uses TRBV20-1 with TRBJ2-4; TRBD2 matches at 9 bases. The V and J ends lost 1 base and 4 bases, in that order; junction bases with no gene match: 8. The CDR3 has 16 amino acids. Per the germline V gene, CDR1 is DFQATT and CDR2 is SNEGSKA (reference sequence). The CDR3 bases are TGCAGTGCTAGAGTTGAACTAGCGGGCCTTAAAAACATTCAGTACTTC. It is translated as CSARVELAGLKNIQYF.

The rearrangement joins TRBV6-2 or TRBV6-3 to TRBJ2-3; perhaps TRBD1 as D (6 bases). CDR3 length equals 17 residues. V gave up 6 bases and J gave up 0 bases, with 19 bases separating them. The germline gives CDR1 MNHEY, CDR2 SVGEGT. As DNA, the CDR3 is TGTGCCAGCAGCCGAGGACAGAGTTTAACTAGCACAGATACGCAGTATTTT. It encodes CASSRGQSLTSTDTQYF.

The chain employs TRBV19 and TRBJ1-5; the D is unclear. V was cut by 3 bases and J by 2 bases, with 2 bases left in between. The V gene's germline CDR1 is LNHDA and CDR2 SQIVND (reference sequence). CDR3 length: 12 residues. CDR3 sequence: CASSMGNQPQHF. DNA of the CDR3: TGTGCCAGTAGTATGGGCAATCAGCCCCAGCATTTT.

The J gene is TRBJ2-3, the V gene TRBV20-1; 10 nucleotides agree with TRBD1. The germline CDR1 and CDR2 sequences are DFQATT and SNEGSKA (reference sequence). The CDR3 runs 17 residues. Trimming cost V 6 bases and J 0 bases; bases outside gene matches: 12. The CDR3 bases are TGCAGTGCCCCACCGCCTGACAGGGGGCTTAGCACAGATACGCAGTATTTT. Protein sequence: CSAPPPDRGLSTDTQYF.

This clonotype has more than one count but fewer than ten. The gene calls are TRBV27 and TRBJ2-5, with D perhaps matching TRBD1 (6 bases). The V gene lost 2 bases and the J gene lost 2 bases, with 12 bases spanning the gap. This CDR3 comprises 15 residues. Germline assignment: CDR1 MNHEY and CDR2 SMNVEV (reference sequence). Here the CDR3 reads CASSLQGFGQETQYF. CDR3 in DNA: TGTGCCAGCAGTTTACAGGGGTTCGGGCAAGAGACCCAGTACTTC.

This sequence joins TRBV5-6 and TRBJ1-1; 9 nucleotides agree with TRBD1. After removal of 4 bases from V and 3 bases from J, the junction contained 13 bases not matched to a gene. The CDR3 has 17 amino acids. Germline V gene sequence: CDR1 SGHDT, CDR2 YYEEEE. For the CDR3, the DNA is TGTGCCAGCAGCCCCCCGGGACAGGGTTTGGGATACACTGAAGCTTTCTTT. Amino acid sequence: CASSPPGQGLGYTEAFF.

The chain employs TRBV28 and TRBJ2-2; no clear D gene. Germline V CDR1 and CDR2: MDHEN, SYDVKM. This CDR3 has 15 amino acids. V lost 2 bases and J 0 bases, leaving 7 bases between the germline ends. The CDR3 DNA sequence: TGTGCCAGCAGTTTAGGGTTCCCGAACACCGGGGAGCTGTTTTTT. Its translation: CASSLGFPNTGELFF.

This clonotype was seen a handful of times. V usage is TRBV7-9 and J usage is TRBJ2-1; 9 bases are shared with TRBD2. Germline V gene lookup returns CDR1 SEHNR and CDR2 FQNEAQ (reference sequence). This CDR3 has 15 residues. With 5 bases clipped from V and 10 bases from J, the junction kept 12 bases outside the gene matches. The chain's CDR3 is CASSTRASGAVEQFF. The CDR3 DNA reads as TGTGCCAGCAGCACCCGAGCTAGCGGGGCCGTGGAGCAGTTCTTC.

Written as DNA, the CDR3 is TGCAGCGCAGCGCTGAGGGGCACCAATTACGGAGGCTACACCTTC. It specifies CSAALRGTNYGGYTF. V is TRBV29-1 and J is TRBJ1-2, with D possibly being TRBD1 (5 bases). Germline V lookup: CDR1 SQVTM, CDR2 ANQGSEA. Deletions cut 7 bases from V and 8 bases from J, with 26 bases between. CDR3 length equals 15 residues. Together with reference TRBV29-1 and TRBJ1-2, the CDR3 gives the full variable domain: SAVISQKPSRDICQRGTSLTIQCQVDSQVTMMFWYRQQPGQSLTLIATANQGSEATYESGFVIDKFPISRPNLTFSTLTVSNMSPEDSSIYLCSAALRGTNYGGYTFGSGTRLTVV.

This clonotype was detected only a few times. The rearrangement links TRBV6-1 to TRBJ2-2; D may be TRBD1 or TRBD2 (6 bases each). The CDR3 spans 16 residues. The V gene lost 7 bases and the J gene lost 4 bases, with 19 bases spanning the gap. Germline V CDR1 and CDR2: MNHNS, SASEGT. The CDR3 sequence is CASTPRRGLGTGELFF. The CDR3 DNA reads TGTGCCAGCACTCCCAGACGGGGGCTCGGCACCGGGGAGCTGTTTTTT.

This clonotype was recorded a few times. The chain uses TRBV5-4 and TRBJ2-5, with D tentatively TRBD1 (6 bases). This CDR3 is 15 amino acids long. Germline loops: CDR1 SGHNT, CDR2 YYREEE (reference sequence). V was cut by 4 bases and J by 1 base, with 14 bases left in between. CDR3 sequence (DNA): TGTGCCAGCAGCCTCGACAGGACGTCCCAAGAGACCCAGTACTTC. It translates to CASSLDRTSQETQYF.

This clonotype appeared a few times. The chain employs TRBV5-5 and TRBJ1-5, with TRBD1 matching over 8 bases. The CDR3 covers 17 residues. Germline assignment: CDR1 SGHKS and CDR2 YYEKEE (reference sequence). The J segment lost 5 bases and the V segment lost 0 bases, leaving 10 bases of the junction unmatched. The CDR3 region is CASSLVLSGGFDQPQHF. CDR3 nucleotides: TGTGCCAGCAGCTTGGTCCTGTCAGGGGGCTTTGATCAGCCCCAGCATTTT.

The gene calls are TRBV19 and TRBJ1-1; D remains unclear. The CDR3 covers 16 residues. Germline V CDR1 and CDR2: LNHDA, SQIVND (reference sequence). V lost 0 bases to trimming and J lost 2 bases, with 13 bases between them. Here the CDR3 DNA reads TGTGCCAGTAGTATAGAAATCCTCGGGAAAAACACTGAAGCTTTCTTT. It encodes CASSIEILGKNTEAFF.